Listed below are T cell receptor beta chains from one sample, sequenced in a study of spatial heterogeneity in lung cancer. One entry per CDR3 protein results from TCRdb running MiXCR on the 5' RACE reads. Of roughly 80,000 distinct CDR3 sequences in the sample, around 13% were seen once. Sequenced material: PBMCs, taken at surgery. These receptor sequences come from a male donor with early-stage non-small cell lung cancer. Both conserved end residues are part of each CDR3. Each record gives: J gene, V gene, clone size, CDR3 protein. A clone size is listed for some rows: how often the clone was seen (once, few, many), or a class if it is expanded.

TRBJ2-1,TRBV9,.,CASSVSGRGYNEQFF
TRBJ2-2,TRBV14,few,CASSQGTFKNTGELFF
TRBJ2-7,TRBV2,.,CASLRDLYEQYF
TRBJ2-2,TRBV9,.,CASSVNPGVNTGELFF
TRBJ1-5,TRBV28,few,CASKRVNQPQHF
TRBJ2-2,TRBV14,few,CASSSQPNTGELFF
TRBJ2-7,TRBV7-2,.,CASSLVAGSTYEQYF
TRBJ2-1,TRBV6-2/TRBV6-3,many,CASSSIRDTQSSYNEQFF
TRBJ2-1,TRBV12-3/TRBV12-4,many,CASSLGQGAYNEQFF
TRBJ2-3,TRBV29-1,.,CSVDKQGSSTDTQYF
TRBJ2-3,TRBV2,few,CASRAAGGTDTQYF
TRBJ1-2,TRBV29-1,few,CSVDRQGKMRGYTF
TRBJ2-1,TRBV20-1,few,CSAGGGYNEQFF
TRBJ2-2,TRBV4-1,.,CASSQDPFTSQGAGELFF
TRBJ2-3,TRBV20-1,few,CSARDEGEVADTQYF
TRBJ2-1,TRBV7-9,few,CASSLARGADEQFF
TRBJ2-5,TRBV7-2,few,CASSLDRDETQYF
TRBJ1-2,TRBV29-1,many,CSVAPGAGGYTF
TRBJ2-1,TRBV29-1,few,CSVGVIASFSSYNEQFF
TRBJ1-4,TRBV19,.,CASEFAGSGEKLFF
TRBJ2-7,TRBV3-1,.,CASSQTGISSYEQYF
TRBJ1-3,TRBV12-3/TRBV12-4,many,CASSLQDTIYF
TRBJ2-5,TRBV5-1,.,CASSPGDTQETQYF
TRBJ2-5,TRBV7-3,few,CASSATVQETQYF
TRBJ2-2,TRBV15,few,CATSREILVGELFF
TRBJ1-1,TRBV3-1,.,CASSQVSQQNTEAFF
TRBJ1-4,TRBV7-2,few,CASSPQSATNEKLFF
TRBJ2-1,TRBV4-1,few,CASSPRLAILTNEQFF
TRBJ2-7,TRBV29-1,many,CSGPPETSGGATIHEQYF
TRBJ2-7,TRBV29-1,.,CSVVAGSYEQYF
TRBJ2-3,TRBV10-3,.,CAITLSGASTDTQYF
TRBJ1-2,TRBV7-2,.,CASSSPDRTGGYTF
TRBJ1-4,TRBV29-1,many,CSVALTGEKLFF
TRBJ2-3,TRBV28,.,CASSLSGGRATDTQYF
TRBJ2-5,TRBV7-3,.,CASSGSRAGGTETQYF
TRBJ1-1,TRBV6-5,.,CASSYKRGTEAFF
TRBJ1-1,TRBV5-1,few,CASSLEDGYEAFF
TRBJ2-1,TRBV3-1,.,CASGGSVLQQGHFYNEQFF
TRBJ2-7,TRBV4-2,few,CASSQGGTSGGPRNEQYF
TRBJ1-2,TRBV29-1,.,CSVGETGYGYTF
TRBJ2-4,TRBV5-5,few,CASSLNLANIQYF
TRBJ1-1,TRBV2,.,CASSTGMNTEAFF
TRBJ1-1,TRBV14,.,CASSQVPMGTEAFF
TRBJ2-1,TRBV6-1,.,CASVAGDFWNEQFF
TRBJ1-3,TRBV5-1,.,CASSLEFSGNTIYF
TRBJ2-3,TRBV7-9,few,CASSWTSGITTDTQYF
TRBJ1-5,TRBV27,many,CASRAGGQPQHF
TRBJ1-5,TRBV5-1,.,CASSLSGFNQPQHF
TRBJ1-6,TRBV2,many,CASSGDSSYNSPLHF
TRBJ1-2,TRBV7-9,few,CASSLDRASGYTF
TRBJ1-2,TRBV28,.,CASSRTGGDYGYTF
TRBJ1-2,TRBV24-1,few,CATSDGRRGTGYTF
TRBJ1-1,TRBV5-1,.,CASRGGEETEAFF